This TCR beta chain was documented in a study of beta chain features in type 1 diabetes (dated 2018 in TCRdb). For the study in its entirety: Mean age, gender distribution, total cell number and subset yield were not different between patients and healthy donors. Across all samples, approximately 100 million sorted cells were examined, and cell number per subset correlated strongly with RNA yield. The study compared the TCRB repertoires of sorted circulating CD4+ T cell subsets in recently diagnosed type 1 diabetes patients with those in matched healthy donors. Regulatory and stem cell-like memory subsets were obtained from only 8 patients and roughly 8 healthy donors, while naive and central memory subsets were obtained from all 30 or so donors.

All of the isolated RNA was reverse transcribed with the High Capacity cDNA Reverse Transcription Kit, so expressed TCRB transcripts were sequenced. Naive, central memory and regulatory T cell samples underwent deep immunoSEQ sequencing, averaging roughly 3.5 million total reads per sample. After sorted cells were lysed in RLT buffer, RNA was extracted with DNase-treated RNeasy Micro or Mini kits, with the choice depending on cell number. To prevent cross-contamination, every cell subset was processed on its own, while patient and healthy donor samples were processed together. The immunoSEQ multiplex PCR was used to amplify TCRB sequences from cDNA, yielding 87-bp fragments that span the CDR3 region. Amplicons were sequenced on the Illumina HiSeq platform. In the authors' own workflow: Synthetic template baselines were used to correct PCR bias computationally, reads within Hamming distance 2 were collapsed, and singletons that could not be merged were discarded. By aligning reads against IMGT, V, D and J genes, CDR3 length, and insertions or deletions at six rearrangement sites were assigned. Within each subset, clonotype counts were normalized to sorted cell number, after which true diversity and Gini coefficients were computed with the tcR R package. Repertoire sharing was quantified using the overlap coefficient calculated on TCRB nucleotide sequences. As a proxy for the pre-selection repertoire, out-of-frame TCRB sequences from naive cells were analyzed. Not all clones reach the TCRdb copy of this immuneACCESS table, which keeps in-frame sequences only. Checked studies attribute under half of the gap to unresolved V genes and leave the rest unexplained. For V, J and clone size, that table is used; D and trimming come from the DNA. The sample table holds more than 550,000 clones, of which about an eighth were seen once. Of the sample, nearly 0.04% falls within the top ten clones.

On the study overall, not on this receptor specifically: At VDJ recombination sites, patients with type 1 diabetes made fewer insertions and deleted more nucleotides, a pattern implying thymic rearrangement abnormalities. Shorter templates might be favored by PCR, yet because patient and control samples were amplified and corrected together, any such skew would affect both groups equally. Because cDNA was sequenced instead of genomic DNA, highly expressing activated cells could be over-represented, though the groups showed no difference in activation or CD3 levels. Type 1 diabetes patients showed a moderate but significant shortening of TCRB CDR3 length in all four CD4+ subsets. Naive, central memory and regulatory TCRB repertoires appeared to be more alike among patients than among healthy donors. Because small numbers of individuals were included in the HLA sub-analyses, any influence of HLA type on TCRB rearrangement was left unresolved.

This clone was observed a handful of times. No cognate antigen has been identified for it. No base quality values were provided; no much bigger clone lies one nucleotide off. Each donor gave one peripheral blood draw, roughly 110 mL on average, collected into heparinised tubes. A BD FACSAria II and a panel including CD45RO, CCR7, CD25, CD127, CD95 and CD27 were used to sort naive, central memory, regulatory and stem cell-like memory CD4+ T cells. Every sorted population had a purity above 95%. PBMCs were isolated right away by Lymphoprep density gradient centrifugation and were stained directly, without culture. So that batch effects would be minimized, each experiment stained and sorted samples in pairs, pairing one healthy donor with one patient. The CDR3 holds 16 amino acids from the cysteine to the phenylalanine. Of the read, only the CDR3 DNA is kept; its 48 bases are in frame from base 1. The junction shows trimming of 2 bases on V and 3 bases on J, and the gene matches do not reach 5 bases of it. CDR1 is given as SGHVS and CDR2 as FNYEAQ, both from the germline V gene.

The clonotype was recovered from a man aged 18 to 35 with type 1 diabetes. The chain was built from TRBV7-6 and TRBJ2-3, with 10 junctional bases fitting TRBD2. Material for sequencing was naive CD4+ T cells from blood. Taken with the paper, the label for cell subset or site translates to: true naive CD4+ T cells. The CDR3 here reads CASSLTASGRTDTQYF. Read as DNA, the sequence is TGTGCCAGCAGCTTAACAGCTAGCGGGAGAACAGATACGCAGTATTTT.